The T cell receptor (beta chain) under discussion was sequenced for a study of siplizumab effects on memory and regulatory T cells. Study observations and caveats: Just a small share of alloreactive clones was traced back to unstimulated subsets.

The assay was immunoSEQ multiplex PCR, and TCRdb's table has in-frame clones only and misses some. The data contain tens of thousands of clones, roughly nine tenths of them singletons. As for this clone: Its antigen remains unidentified.

The CDR3 has 13 residues. The V and J ends lost 6 bases and 9 bases, in that order; junction bases with no gene match: 7. Germline V CDR1 and CDR2: PRHDT, FYEKMQ (reference sequence). The source of this sequence is a human donor in good health. This chain uses TRBV13 with TRBJ2-1; 8 positions match TRBD2. Specimen: CD8+ T cells sorted from blood. The CDR3 reads CASRQLAVGEQFF. The CDR3 DNA follows: TGTGCCAGCAGACAACTAGCGGTCGGTGAGCAGTTCTTC.